This TCR beta chain was documented in a study of T cells after yellow fever vaccination. The study, taken as a whole, reports: The study re-detected most primary-vaccination clones after the booster (roughly 95% CD4, roughly 85% CD8). Bulk-population clonotypes that are abundant could appear as contaminants in FACS-sorted repertoires. Weaker overall, the secondary response nonetheless peaked faster (day 5 versus 15).

In the case of this clonotype: What it binds is unknown.

Looked up from germline, CDR1 is DFQATT and CDR2 is SNEGSKA (reference sequence). The CDR3 length is 13 residues. V lost 3 bases to trimming and J lost 6 bases, with 11 bases between them. In making TCR cDNA, 5'RACE template switching added a universal primer site and UMIs to it. TCRdb ran MiXCR on the 5' RACE reads and lists one entry per CDR3 protein. The repertoire has 160,000 or so distinct CDR3 sequences, approximately 6.7% of them found once; the top ten carry more than 2%. The rearrangement links TRBV20-1 to TRBJ1-4; no clear D. Sequences were derived from CD4+ T cells sorted from PBMCs, sampled 4 to 6 days after the first yellow fever vaccination. This sequence originates from a man aged 18 to 30 who received the YFV17D yellow fever vaccine. The CDR3: CSASRQDHEKLFF. For the CDR3, the DNA is TGCAGTGCTAGTCGGCAGGATCATGAAAAACTGTTTTTT.